Shown below are 23 T cell receptor beta chains from a single sample sequenced in a study of regulatory T cells in long-lasting Graves disease. Described time point: persistent/refractory GD, antithyroid drugs over 5 years with positive TRAb. Making the TCR library involved RNA that had been extracted from PBMCs. Libraries of TCR beta came from iRepertoire HTBI primers plus Arm-PCR of CDR3 regions. Each CDR3 protein gets one entry after TCRdb re-called the multiplex PCR reads with MiXCR. The sample consists of approximately 400,000 distinct CDR3 sequences, 23% of them appearing once. This material consisted of peripheral blood mononuclear cells (PBMCs), taken when the disease was refractory, from a patient treated with antithyroid drugs. All receptors come from a female donor with Graves disease.

This clonotype has only a few counts. The rearrangement links TRBV5-1 to TRBJ1-1; tentatively, D is TRBD1 (6 bases). Germline-derived CDR1 and CDR2 are SGHRS and YFSETQ. V shed 4 bases and J shed 8 bases, with 15 bases lying between them. There are 13 residues in the CDR3. This CDR3 is CASSVTGTYEAFF. The DNA of the CDR3 is TGCGCCAGCAGCGTTACCGGGACATACGAAGCTTTCTTT.

This chain uses TRBV30 with TRBJ1-3; D gene unclear. CDR1 GTSNPN and CDR2 SVGIG come from the germline V gene (reference sequence). The V gene lost 4 bases and the J gene lost 0 bases, with 4 bases spanning the gap. The CDR3 is made up of 12 amino acids. CDR3 protein: CAWTSSGNTIYF. The DNA for the CDR3 is TGTGCCTGGACAAGCTCTGGAAACACCATATATTTT.

As concerns this clonotype: Possible read error: a much larger clone is one base away. The CDR3 DNA reads TGTGCCGGCAGTTTTCTTATCGACGAGCAGTACTTC. Residues: CAGSFLIDEQYF. The chain links TRBV12-3 or TRBV12-4 to TRBJ2-7, with D hard to call. The length of the CDR3 is 12 residues.

This clonotype was detected many times. This chain links TRBV29-1 with TRBJ2-7, with D possibly matching TRBD2 (6 bases). Trimming stripped 4 bases from V and 4 bases from J, with 11 bases between. The length of the CDR3 is 12 residues. The V gene's germline CDR1 is SQVTM and CDR2 ANQGSEA. CDR3 amino acids: CSVAPGRYEQYF. The CDR3 DNA reads TGCAGCGTTGCACCCGGGAGATACGAGCAGTACTTC.

About this clonotype: Just one base apart from a much larger clone, this may be a read error. CDR3 sequence (DNA): TGTGCCAGCAGTCTCCAGAGGGCTCAAGAGACCCAGTACTTC. Translation: CASSLQRAQETQYF. The chain links TRBV27 to TRBJ2-5, with D perhaps matching TRBD2 (5 bases). Germline CDR1 reads MNHEY; CDR2 reads SMNVEV (reference sequence). The length of the CDR3 is 14 residues. V was cut by 5 bases and J by 2 bases, with 12 bases left in between.

V and J are TRBV29-1 and TRBJ2-5; weak D call: TRBD1 (5 bases). The V gene lost 4 bases and the J gene lost 5 bases, with 11 bases spanning the gap. The V gene's germline CDR1 is SQVTM and CDR2 ANQGSEA. The CDR3 has 12 amino acids. DNA for the CDR3: TGCAGCGTTGTTATACAGGCGGAGACCCAGTACTTC. It yields the protein CSVVIQAETQYF.

The chain carries TRBV10-3 and TRBJ1-6; 7 nucleotides match TRBD1. Germline V gene lookup returns CDR1 ENHRY and CDR2 SYGVKD. This CDR3 contains 16 residues. The junction had 7 bases not matched to a gene; V was cut back by 0 bases and J by 8 bases. CDR3 amino acids: CAISESPGGVDSPLHF. The CDR3 DNA sequence: TGTGCCATCAGTGAGTCGCCAGGGGGAGTTGATTCACCCCTCCACTTT.

The table lists this clonotype with a few counts. The CDR3 protein is CAISGQGGRNTIYF. DNA for the CDR3: TGTGCCATCAGTGGCCAGGGGGGGAGAAACACCATATATTTT. The chain combines TRBV10-3 with TRBJ1-3; TRBD1 aligns across 7 bases. Germline V lookup: CDR1 ENHRY, CDR2 SYGVKD. J lost 5 bases, V lost 4 bases, and 5 bases had no gene match. The CDR3 extends over 14 amino acids.

The table lists this clonotype with many counts. CDR3: CASSPQIKTYEQYF. The CDR3 bases are TGTGCCAGCAGTCCTCAGATTAAAACCTACGAGCAGTACTTC. The chain employs TRBV12-3 or TRBV12-4 and TRBJ2-7, with D hard to call. Trimming removed 5 bases from V and 2 bases from J, with 13 bases in between. The CDR3 extends over 14 amino acids.

This clonotype was seen only a few times. The chain couples TRBV7-2 to TRBJ1-6, with a weak D call TRBD1 (6 bases). The CDR3 covers 15 residues. Per germline, CDR1 SGHTA and CDR2 FQGNSA. The V end lost 1 base, the J end lost 9 bases, and 13 bases lay between the germline ends. This CDR3 is CASSLGEGGSSPLHF. CDR3 nucleotide sequence: TGTGCCAGCAGCTTAGGCGAAGGGGGGAGTTCACCCCTCCACTTT.

The chain joins TRBV6-1 to TRBJ1-1; D possibly corresponds to TRBD1 (6 bases). Per the germline V gene, CDR1 is MNHNS and CDR2 is SASEGT. This CDR3 region has 14 residues. V shed 6 bases and J shed 4 bases, with 15 bases lying between them. The CDR3 loop is CASRITGQGTEAFF. DNA of the CDR3: TGTGCCAGCAGAATCACAGGGCAGGGCACTGAAGCTTTCTTT.

CDR3 protein: CASSGTRNNEQFF. CDR3 bases: TGTGCCAGCAGTGGAACTCGAAACAATGAGCAGTTCTTC. V and J are TRBV2 and TRBJ2-1, with D unresolved. The CDR3 covers 13 residues. The germline V gene has CDR1 SNHLY and CDR2 FYNNEI. V was clipped by 4 bases and J by 5 bases, with 9 bases between them.

This clonotype was detected ten times or more. V gene TRBV12-3 or TRBV12-4 combines with J gene TRBJ1-5; possibly TRBD1 for D (6 bases). The CDR3 loop spans 14 amino acids. V shed 1 base and J shed 6 bases, with 10 bases lying between them. CDR3 protein: CASSLDRDPQPQHF. CDR3 in DNA: TGTGCCAGCAGTTTAGACAGGGACCCTCAGCCCCAGCATTTT.

The CDR3: CASSQSGGRTDTQYF. The CDR3 nucleotides read TGTGCCAGCAGCCAATCTGGAGGACGAACAGATACGCAGTATTTT. The chain recombines TRBV3-1 with TRBJ2-3, with D perhaps TRBD2 (5 bases). The CDR3 is 15 residues long. Trimming left V 2 bases short and J 3 bases short, with 12 bases between. The germline V gene encodes CDR1 LGHDT and CDR2 YNNKEL (reference sequence).

J is TRBJ2-7 and V is TRBV15; D is unresolved. In germline, CDR1 is LNHNV, CDR2 YYDKDF (reference sequence). The CDR3 has 12 residues. V shed 3 bases and J shed 7 bases, with 10 bases lying between them. For the CDR3, the DNA is TGTGCCACCAGCAGGGGCCTTAATGAGCAGTACTTC. Translating it yields CATSRGLNEQYF.

This clonotype has a count of ten or more. The chain employs TRBV28 and TRBJ1-1; D is perhaps TRBD1 (5 bases). The CDR3 totals 16 residues. CDR1 is MDHEN and CDR2 is SYDVKM in the germline V gene. V was trimmed by 2 bases and J by 5 bases, leaving 18 bases between them. The CDR3 spells CASSLVQGVQRTEAFF. As DNA, the CDR3 is TGTGCCAGCAGTTTAGTGCAAGGGGTTCAGAGGACTGAAGCTTTCTTT.

The chain is built from TRBV10-3 and TRBJ2-7, with D unresolved. The CDR3 loop spans 11 amino acids. Germline V gene lookup returns CDR1 ENHRY and CDR2 SYGVKD. CDR3 nucleotides: TGTGTAACAAAGAACTCCTACGAGCAGTACTTC. It yields the protein CVTKNSYEQYF.

This clonotype was seen a handful of times. The J gene is TRBJ1-3, the V gene TRBV20-1; D is uncertain. Per the germline V gene, CDR1 is DFQATT and CDR2 is SNEGSKA (reference sequence). The ends were cut back, 4 bases at V and 4 bases at J, with 8 bases in the middle. The CDR3 has 12 amino acids. The CDR3 nucleotides read TGCAGTGCTATCCATGGGGGAAACACCATATATTTT. It translates to CSAIHGGNTIYF.

The table lists this clonotype with many counts. The chain combines TRBV28 with TRBJ2-7, with 7 bases lining up with TRBD1. The germline gives CDR1 MDHEN, CDR2 SYDVKM. The V segment lost 8 bases and the J segment 1 base; nucleotides outside the gene matches: 8. The CDR3 is made up of 14 amino acids. CDR3 in amino acids: CASQIYRGSYEQYF. The CDR3 coding sequence is TGTGCCAGCCAGATCTACAGGGGATCCTACGAGCAGTACTTC.

This clonotype was detected only a few times. This chain joins TRBV12-3 or TRBV12-4 and TRBJ1-1; D uncertain. The CDR3 has 12 residues. V lost 3 bases, J lost 6 bases, and 8 bases lay in between. CDR3 loop: CASSLGYPEAFF. The CDR3 DNA reads as TGTGCCAGCAGTTTGGGGTACCCTGAAGCTTTCTTT.

This clonotype was observed at least ten times. This chain connects TRBV6-1 to TRBJ1-1; 7 bases are shared with TRBD1. The CDR3 runs to 14 residues. With V trimmed by 7 bases and J by 2 bases, 7 bases remained unmatched. From germline, CDR1 is MNHNS and CDR2 SASEGT. DNA of the CDR3: TGTGCCAGCACGATTGGGACAGCTAACACTGAAGCTTTCTTT. This encodes CASTIGTANTEAFF.

This clonotype has just a few counts. CDR3 loop: CSARGQGADIQYF. As DNA, the CDR3 is TGCAGTGCTAGAGGACAGGGGGCGGATATTCAGTACTTC. The chain recombines TRBV20-1 with TRBJ2-4, with 10 bases aligning to TRBD1. Germline trimming cut 1 base from V and 10 bases from J; bases unmatched to any gene: 4. Germline-derived CDR1 and CDR2 are DFQATT and SNEGSKA (reference sequence). This CDR3 region has 13 residues.

In this sample, this clonotype turned up a few times. J is TRBJ2-7 and V is TRBV20-1; D is uncertain. This CDR3 contains 13 residues. V was shortened by 3 bases and J by 2 bases, with 11 bases between the two germline ends. Germline V CDR1 and CDR2: DFQATT, SNEGSKA (reference sequence). The DNA of the CDR3 is TGCAGTGCTAGTAAAGCGAATACCTACGAGCAGTACTTC. Translated: CSASKANTYEQYF.